This T cell receptor beta chain is from a study of T cells in Graves' hyperthyroidism and ophthalmopathy. Findings and limits, study-wide: Most expanded thyroid clonotypes above 0.001 recurred in blood.

Authors of the study amplified TCR beta CDR3 regions from RNA transcripts. An initial round of RT-PCR targeting the TCR CDR3 relied on the HTBI primer set. One entry per CDR3 protein, called by TCRdb with MiXCR from the multiplex PCR reads. Of 500,000 to 600,000 distinct CDR3 sequences in the sample, just under 20% were seen once. The CDR3 contains 15 residues. J lost 5 bases, V lost 1 base, and 3 bases had no gene match. Germline loops: CDR1 SGHVS, CDR2 FNYEAQ. PBMCs were derived from roughly 10 ml fresh peripheral blood. Only a few counts were recorded for this clonotype. Its antigen is unknown. Sequencing used blood. The sequence was collected from a middle-aged man with Graves' ophthalmopathy. The chain is built from TRBV7-6 and TRBJ2-2, with 8 bases aligning to TRBD2. The CDR3 here is CASSLVAGQTGELFF. The CDR3 DNA reads TGTGCCAGCAGCTTAGTAGCGGGGCAAACCGGGGAGCTGTTTTTT.